This record concerns one TCR beta chain sequence. Vbeta (60) and Jbeta (13) primers were used in the PCR. Data came from immunoSEQ multiplex PCR; TCRdb stores just in-frame clones and leaves some out. The profile shows 120,000 to 150,000 clones, 55% to 85% of them singletons. The data originate from a study of cytomegalovirus exposure and HLA in healthy donors. The specimen sequenced was PBMCs. This clonotype was obtained from a man aged 40-49 years in good health and CMV-seronegative.

This CDR3 reads CASRPGQGSSPLHF. CDR3 in DNA: TGTGCCAGCAGGCCGGGACAGGGTAGTTCACCCCTCCACTTT. This sequence joins TRBV2 and TRBJ1-6; 9 nucleotides agree with TRBD1. Trimming took 6 bases from V and 9 from J; bases not matched to a gene: 6. Germline V lookup: CDR1 SNHLY, CDR2 FYNNEI. The CDR3 has 14 residues. Supplemented by reference TRBV2 and TRBJ1-6, the full variable domain reads EPEVTQTPSHQVTQMGQEVILRCVPISNHLYFYWYRQILGQKVEFLVSFYNNEISEKSEIFDDQFSVERPDGSNFTLKIRSTKLEDSAMYFCASRPGQGSSPLHFGNGTRLTVT.